The count of the clone carrying this T cell receptor beta chain is one. Germline CDR1 reads SGHRS; CDR2 reads YFSETQ. The V gene end was trimmed by 1 base and the J gene end by 7 bases; junction bases not matched to a gene: 9. CDR3 length: 16 amino acids. This record belongs to a study of blood T cell repertoires in COVID-19. As for the study in general: Samples representing acute and convalescent COVID-19 were sourced from the United States, Italy and Spain. The cDNA or gDNA used as material had been derived from T cells, B-cell-depleted T cells, or PBMCs.

As processed by the authors: The assay estimated nucleated cells by amplifying reference gene primers. Libraries were prepared by immunoSEQ multiplex PCR; TCRdb keeps only in-frame clonotypes and omits some of them. The DNA gave D and trimming, while V, J and clone size come from that table. The data contain some 40,000 clones, more than 75% of them singletons. The V call is TRBV5-1, the J call TRBJ2-1; 9 bases are shared with TRBD2. The sequence was obtained from a human donor in a cohort sampled during active COVID-19. Sample: peripheral blood. CDR3 sequence reads: CASSLKAGGPGNEQFF. The CDR3 DNA reads TGCGCCAGCAGCTTGAAGGCGGGAGGGCCGGGTAATGAGCAGTTCTTC.